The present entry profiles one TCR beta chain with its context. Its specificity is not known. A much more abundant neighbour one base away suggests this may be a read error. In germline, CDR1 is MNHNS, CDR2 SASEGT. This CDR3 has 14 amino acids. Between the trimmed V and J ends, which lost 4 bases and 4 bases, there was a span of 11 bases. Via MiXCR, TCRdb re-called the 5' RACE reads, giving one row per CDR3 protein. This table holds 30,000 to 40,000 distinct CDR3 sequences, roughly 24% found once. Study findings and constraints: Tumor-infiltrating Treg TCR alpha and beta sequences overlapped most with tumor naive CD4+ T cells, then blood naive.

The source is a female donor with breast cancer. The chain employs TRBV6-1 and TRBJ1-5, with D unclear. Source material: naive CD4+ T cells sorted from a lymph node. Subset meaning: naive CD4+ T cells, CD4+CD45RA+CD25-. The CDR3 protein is CASSGEADNQPQHF. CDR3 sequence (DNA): TGTGCCAGCAGTGGAGAGGCAGATAATCAGCCCCAGCATTTT.